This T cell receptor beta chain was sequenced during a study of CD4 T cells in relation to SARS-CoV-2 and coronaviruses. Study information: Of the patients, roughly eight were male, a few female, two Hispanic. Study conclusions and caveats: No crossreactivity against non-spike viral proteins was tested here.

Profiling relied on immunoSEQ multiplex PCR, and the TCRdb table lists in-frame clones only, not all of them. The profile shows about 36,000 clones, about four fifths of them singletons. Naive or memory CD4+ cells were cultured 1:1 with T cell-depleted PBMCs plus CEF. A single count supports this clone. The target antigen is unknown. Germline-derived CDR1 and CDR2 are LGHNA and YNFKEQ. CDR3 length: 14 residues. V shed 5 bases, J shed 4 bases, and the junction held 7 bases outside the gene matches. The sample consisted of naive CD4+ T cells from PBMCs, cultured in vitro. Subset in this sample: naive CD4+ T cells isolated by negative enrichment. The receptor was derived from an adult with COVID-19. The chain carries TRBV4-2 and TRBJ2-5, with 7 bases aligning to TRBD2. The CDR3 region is CASSSRLAGETQYF. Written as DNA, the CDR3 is TGTGCCAGCAGCTCGCGACTAGCTGGAGAGACCCAGTACTTC.